These 2 T cell receptor beta chains originate from one sample sequenced in a study of blood T cell repertoires in COVID-19. Here immunoSEQ multiplex PCR was the method, and the copy in TCRdb shows in-frame clones only, minus some. Counted here are roughly 130,000 clones, roughly four fifths occurring once; the ten biggest clones make up less than 20%. The sample consisted of peripheral blood. The receptors stem from a woman in her fifties or sixties with acute or convalescent COVID-19.

The chain employs TRBV15 and TRBJ2-3, with D possibly being TRBD1 (6 bases). This CDR3 region has 18 residues. V was trimmed by 1 base and J by 2 bases, leaving 19 bases between them. The germline gives CDR1 LNHNV, CDR2 YYDKDF (reference sequence). CDR3 bases: TGTGCCACCAGCAGAGGGGACAAGACCCCTCTCCACACAGATACGCAGTATTTT. This sequence encodes CATSRGDKTPLHTDTQYF.

CDR3 coding DNA: TGCAGTATCGGCGGTGACACAGATACGCAGTATTTT. Translated, it gives CSIGGDTDTQYF. V and J are TRBV29-1 and TRBJ2-3; D is undetermined. Per germline, CDR1 SQVTM and CDR2 ANQGSEA. This CDR3 is 12 amino acids long.